Shown below are 9 T cell receptor beta chains from a single sample sequenced in a study of blood T cell repertoires in COVID-19. Method: immunoSEQ multiplex PCR; TCRdb's copy keeps in-frame clones and lacks some. Among tens of thousands of clones listed, 70% to 90% were seen once. Input material: peripheral blood. The source is a man aged 65 to 85 with active COVID-19.

The rearrangement uses TRBV11-3 and TRBJ2-2; TRBD2 aligns across 8 bases. The CDR3 spans 16 residues. CDR1 and CDR2 from the germline V gene are SGHNT and YENEEA. The junction had 11 bases not matched to a gene; V was cut back by 5 bases and J by 6 bases. As DNA, the CDR3 is TGTGCCAGCAGCCGGGGGCCTAGCGGGCCCCCCGGGGAGCTGTTTTTT. Translated: CASSRGPSGPPGELFF.

The chain recombines TRBV18 with TRBJ2-6; 8 positions agree with TRBD1. The CDR3 consists of 19 residues. Germline values: CDR1 KGHSH, CDR2 LQKENI. Trimming cost V 2 bases and J 0 bases; bases outside gene matches: 9. The CDR3, as DNA: TGTGCCAGCTCACCAGGGCAGGGGGCCCCACCCTCTGGGGCCAACGTCCTGACTTTC. As protein: CASSPGQGAPPSGANVLTF.

The chain links TRBV6-2 or TRBV6-3 to TRBJ1-6; D gene unclear. Trimming removed 5 bases from V and 10 bases from J, with 9 bases in between. The germline gives CDR1 MNHEY, CDR2 SVGEGT. CDR3 length: 12 amino acids. The CDR3 protein is CASSGLGSPLHF. CDR3 DNA sequence: TGTGCCAGCAGTGGACTTGGATCACCCCTCCACTTT.

This clone has just a few counts. V usage is TRBV19 and J usage is TRBJ2-5, with TRBD2 matching 7 bases. The ends lost 3 bases at V and 1 base at J; junction bases unmatched: 8. In germline, CDR1 is LNHDA, CDR2 SQIVND (reference sequence). CDR3 size: 16 residues. CDR3 sequence: CASSMSEASGQETQYF. The CDR3 DNA is TGTGCCAGTAGTATGTCGGAGGCTAGCGGCCAAGAGACCCAGTACTTC.

This sequence joins TRBV6-5 and TRBJ2-3; TRBD2 might be the D (6 bases). The V and J ends lost 6 bases and 0 bases respectively, with 13 bases between them. The length of the CDR3 is 15 residues. The germline gives CDR1 MNHEY, CDR2 SVGAGI. For the CDR3, the DNA is TGTGCCAGCAGGACCCCGCGGGGCAGCACAGATACGCAGTATTTT. This sequence encodes CASRTPRGSTDTQYF.

This clone was recorded only once. The chain links TRBV24-1 to TRBJ1-1; perhaps TRBD1 as D (5 bases). Trimming removed 6 bases at V and 10 bases at J, with 14 bases between. This CDR3 region has 12 residues. Germline V gene lookup returns CDR1 KGHDR and CDR2 SFDVKD. CDR3 in DNA: TGTGCCACCAGTTCGTGGGGGGAAGGAGCTTTCTTT. It codes for CATSSWGEGAFF.

This CDR3 is CASARATGSQETQYF. In nucleotides, the CDR3 is TGTGCCAGCGCCCGGGCGACAGGGTCCCAAGAGACCCAGTACTTC. J is TRBJ2-5 and V is TRBV7-2; 7 nucleotides agree with TRBD1. Germline V gene lookup returns CDR1 SGHTA and CDR2 FQGNSA. The CDR3 is 15 residues long. Trimming removed 8 bases from V and 1 base from J; junction bases left unmatched: 10.

V and J are TRBV7-2 and TRBJ1-4; the D is unclear. With 3 bases removed from V and 0 bases from J, the gap between germline ends came to 14 bases. The CDR3 runs to 17 residues. CDR1 and CDR2 from the germline V gene are SGHTA and FQGNSA. The CDR3 DNA sequence: TGTGCCAGCAGCTTGGGCTTCCCACATGCAACTAATGAAAAACTGTTTTTT. Its translation is CASSLGFPHATNEKLFF.

This chain connects TRBV4-3 to TRBJ1-2, with TRBD1 as a possible D gene (5 bases). The CDR3 loop spans 15 amino acids. Trimming took 2 bases from V and 3 from J, leaving 13 bases between them. Germline V gene data show CDR1 as LGHNA and CDR2 as YSLEER. CDR3 sequence (DNA): TGCGCCAGCAGCCAACAGGGAACCCAGGACTATGGCTACACCTTC. This translates into CASSQQGTQDYGYTF.